A single sample gave rise to the 24 T cell receptor beta chains below, sequenced in a study of cytomegalovirus exposure and HLA in healthy donors. The repertoire was sequenced with immunoSEQ multiplex PCR; TCRdb's copy has only in-frame clones and lacks some. The sample holds around 50,000 clones, approximately 95% seen once. The specimen sequenced was PBMCs. The source of these receptors is a woman under 30 in good health and CMV-seronegative.

The V and J genes are TRBV11-3 and TRBJ2-1; 10 nucleotides match TRBD2. The length of the CDR3 is 18 residues. With 2 bases clipped from V and 7 bases from J, the junction kept 14 bases outside the gene matches. Germline CDR1 reads SGHNT; CDR2 reads YENEEA. CDR3 sequence: CASSLTSGIYGNGNEQFF. CDR3 bases: TGTGCCAGCAGCTTAACTAGCGGGATTTATGGGAATGGAAATGAGCAGTTCTTC.

The chain uses TRBV10-2 and TRBJ2-1; maybe TRBD2 (6 bases). This CDR3 region has 16 residues. Trimming removed 5 bases at V and 0 bases at J, with 14 bases between. Germline CDR1 is WSHSY and CDR2 is SAAADI. The CDR3 coding sequence is TGCGCCAGCAGTCCCGGACTAACCTCCTCCTACAATGAGCAGTTCTTC. Its translation: CASSPGLTSSYNEQFF.

The rearrangement links TRBV29-1 to TRBJ1-2, with 12 bases that match TRBD1. This CDR3 region has 15 residues. Germline CDR1 reads SQVTM; CDR2 reads ANQGSEA. V shed 5 bases, J shed 5 bases, and the junction held 9 bases outside the gene matches. CDR3 loop: CSVRGTGGSTYGYTF. The DNA of the CDR3 is TGCAGCGTTAGGGGGACAGGGGGCTCCACGTATGGCTACACCTTC.

The chain links TRBV5-1 to TRBJ1-2; D is ambiguous. Germline V gives CDR1 SGHRS, CDR2 YFSETQ. The CDR3 loop spans 15 amino acids. The V gene lost 1 base and the J gene lost 6 bases, with 16 bases spanning the gap. CDR3 region: CASSLSPLSGDGYTF. CDR3 DNA sequence: TGCGCCAGCAGCTTGAGTCCTCTTTCGGGAGATGGCTACACCTTC.

Only one count was recorded for this clone. V is TRBV5-5 and J is TRBJ1-1; maybe TRBD1 (6 bases). CDR3 length: 15 amino acids. Germline V gene lookup returns CDR1 SGHKS and CDR2 YYEKEE (reference sequence). V was shortened by 0 bases and J by 3 bases, with 12 bases between the two germline ends. The CDR3 DNA reads as TGTGCCAGCAGCTTGGTTGCAGGGGAGCACACTGAAGCTTTCTTT. Residues: CASSLVAGEHTEAFF. The whole variable domain, filled in from reference TRBV5-5 and TRBJ1-1, reads DAGVTQSPTHLIKTRGQQVTLRCSPISGHKSVSWYQQVLGQGPQFIFQYYEKEERGRGNFPDRFSARQFPNYSSELNVNALLLGDSALYLCASSLVAGEHTEAFFGQGTRLTVV.

The chain couples TRBV9 to TRBJ2-1; a weak D match, TRBD1 (5 bases). The CDR3 extends over 13 amino acids. Germline assignment: CDR1 SGDLS and CDR2 YYNGEE. Trimming removed 1 base from V and 9 bases from J, with 11 bases in between. The CDR3 DNA reads TGTGCCAGCAGCGTATCCAGGGTGGCTGAGCAGTTCTTC. It encodes CASSVSRVAEQFF.

The V and J genes are TRBV7-3 and TRBJ2-2; possibly TRBD1 for D (6 bases). The CDR3 consists of 15 residues. Germline V lookup: CDR1 SGHTA, CDR2 FQGTGA. V lost 4 bases and J 4 bases, leaving 13 bases between the germline ends. CDR3 region: CASSSQGFGTGELFF. The CDR3 bases are TGTGCCAGCAGCTCACAGGGATTTGGCACCGGGGAGCTGTTTTTT.

This clone was detected once. The rearrangement joins TRBV5-1 to TRBJ2-1, with D unclear. Trimming removed 1 base from V and 3 bases from J, with 5 bases in between. Germline loops: CDR1 SGHRS, CDR2 YFSETQ. CDR3 length: 13 residues. The CDR3 nucleotides are TGCGCCAGCAGCTTGAGCGACTACAATGAGCAGTTCTTC. Its translation is CASSLSDYNEQFF.

The sample holds a few counts of this clone. This chain joins TRBV27 and TRBJ1-2; TRBD1 matches at 11 bases. The germline gives CDR1 MNHEY, CDR2 SMNVEV (reference sequence). CDR3 length equals 15 residues. V dropped 2 bases and J dropped 8; count of bases not matched to a gene: 7. CDR3 DNA: TGTGCCAGCAGTTTACTCGGACAGGGGGCAGGAGGCTACACCTTC. Protein: CASSLLGQGAGGYTF.

The V gene is TRBV19, the J gene TRBJ1-2; TRBD1 matches at 7 bases. With V trimmed by 2 bases and J by 6 bases, 9 bases remained unmatched. CDR3 length equals 15 residues. The V gene's germline CDR1 is LNHDA and CDR2 SQIVND (reference sequence). CDR3 in amino acids: CASSILGRGDNGYTF. In DNA form, the CDR3 reads TGTGCCAGTAGTATACTTGGCAGGGGGGATAATGGCTACACCTTC.

In DNA, the CDR3 is TGTGCCTGGAGAAGGGACAGGGGTCGGTATGGCTACACCTTC. Translating it yields CAWRRDRGRYGYTF. The chain uses TRBV30 and TRBJ1-2, with 10 bases fitting TRBD1. With 3 bases clipped from V and 5 bases from J, the junction kept 6 bases outside the gene matches. Germline V gene sequence: CDR1 GTSNPN, CDR2 SVGIG (reference sequence). The CDR3 extends over 14 amino acids.

The rearrangement links TRBV9 to TRBJ2-5, with 7 bases aligning to TRBD1. CDR3 length: 14 residues. CDR1 SGDLS and CDR2 YYNGEE come from the germline V gene. Trimming at V came to 3 bases and at J to 1 base, leaving 3 bases not matched to a gene. Here the CDR3 reads CASSGDRAQETQYF. The DNA for the CDR3 is TGTGCCAGCAGCGGCGACAGGGCCCAAGAGACCCAGTACTTC.

The chain recombines TRBV7-9 with TRBJ2-1; D call uncertain. Germline CDR1 SEHNR, CDR2 FQNEAQ (reference sequence). CDR3 length: 11 residues. V was pared by 4 bases and J by 7 bases, with 5 bases between. The CDR3 loop is CASSSSNEQFF. The CDR3 DNA follows: TGTGCCAGCAGCTCCAGTAATGAGCAGTTCTTC.

The chain couples TRBV9 to TRBJ2-7; TRBD2 agrees at 8 bases. The CDR3 loop spans 14 amino acids. The germline V gene has CDR1 SGDLS and CDR2 YYNGEE. The junction had 9 bases not matched to a gene; V was cut back by 8 bases and J by 2 bases. Written as DNA, the CDR3 is TGTGCCAGGATGAGAGCGGGGGAAACCTACGAGCAGTACGTC. Its protein product is CARMRAGETYEQYV.

This clone has only a few counts. This chain links TRBV6-1 with TRBJ2-3, with 9 positions matching TRBD2. The germline V gene encodes CDR1 MNHNS and CDR2 SASEGT. J was trimmed by 4 bases and V by 8 bases; bases with no gene match: 10. The CDR3 extends over 15 amino acids. The CDR3 nucleotides are TGTGCCAGCGAGGACGTAGCGGGGGCGTCAGATACGCAGTATTTT. This translates into CASEDVAGASDTQYF.

The V call is TRBV4-1, the J call TRBJ1-1; 7 nucleotides match TRBD1. This CDR3 comprises 15 residues. Germline values: CDR1 MGHRA, CDR2 YSYEKL. J gave up 0 bases and V 4 bases, and 5 bases lay outside the gene matches. The CDR3: CASSPQTGLNTEAFF. As DNA, the CDR3 is TGCGCCAGCAGCCCTCAGACAGGGTTGAACACTGAAGCTTTCTTT.

V and J are TRBV5-1 and TRBJ2-7, with 9 bases identical to TRBD2. The CDR3 has 15 residues. Germline lookup yields CDR1 SGHRS and CDR2 YFSETQ. V lost 1 base, J lost 11 bases, and 13 bases stayed unmatched. In DNA form, the CDR3 reads TGCGCCAGCAGCTTGCGCGGGGGGGACATCTACGATAAGTACTTC. It encodes CASSLRGGDIYDKYF.

CDR3 protein: CASSITGVRSQHF. The CDR3 DNA reads TGTGCCAGTAGTATTACAGGGGTGCGGTCCCAGCATTTT. The rearrangement joins TRBV19 to TRBJ1-5; 7 bases map to TRBD1. The CDR3 contains 13 residues. The trim removed 3 bases at V and 11 bases at J, leaving 7 bases unmatched. The germline V gene encodes CDR1 LNHDA and CDR2 SQIVND (reference sequence).

This clone was seen a single time. V and J are TRBV29-1 and TRBJ1-2; D is undetermined. V was pared by 8 bases and J by 8 bases, with 21 bases between. There are 13 residues in the CDR3. Germline V gene data show CDR1 as SQVTM and CDR2 as ANQGSEA. The CDR3 sequence: CSTPDIDGVGYTF. In nucleotides, the CDR3 is TGCAGCACCCCAGATATAGACGGGGTGGGCTACACCTTC.

J is TRBJ2-2 and V is TRBV7-9; TRBD2 matches at 13 bases. This CDR3 contains 17 residues. V was pared by 7 bases and J by 4 bases, with 9 bases of the junction left unmatched. Germline loops: CDR1 SEHNR, CDR2 FQNEAQ (reference sequence). In DNA, the CDR3 is TGTGCCAGCACCGAACGGACTAGCGGGGGACTCACCGGGGAGCTGTTTTTT. It specifies CASTERTSGGLTGELFF.

The chain uses TRBV5-6 and TRBJ2-7, with TRBD1 identical over 11 bases. The V segment lost 3 bases and the J segment 4 bases; nucleotides outside the gene matches: 6. The germline gives CDR1 SGHDT, CDR2 YYEEEE. The CDR3 has 15 amino acids. In nucleotides, the CDR3 is TGTGCCAGCAGCTCCTCCGGGACAGGGGGGTACGAGCAGTACGTC. It translates to CASSSSGTGGYEQYV.

The chain carries TRBV15 and TRBJ2-1; TRBD2 might be the D (6 bases). Trimming pared 0 bases from V and 8 bases from J, leaving 11 bases between. The V gene's germline CDR1 is LNHNV and CDR2 YYDKDF (reference sequence). This CDR3 contains 14 residues. The CDR3 bases are TGTGCCACCAGCAGAGACCCTAGCGCTGATGAGCAGTTCTTC. The encoded protein is CATSRDPSADEQFF.

The chain joins TRBV20-1 to TRBJ1-2; D ambiguous. Germline V gene sequence: CDR1 DFQATT, CDR2 SNEGSKA (reference sequence). The CDR3 sequence is 11 residues long. Trimming left V 3 bases short and J 8 bases short, with 10 bases between. The CDR3 sequence: CSAREIAGYTF. CDR3 in DNA: TGCAGTGCTAGGGAGATCGCAGGCTACACCTTC.

The gene calls are TRBV5-4 and TRBJ1-2; D is ambiguous. The CDR3 sequence is 14 residues long. V lost 4 bases, J lost 7 bases, and 17 bases lay in between. CDR1 and CDR2 from the germline V gene are SGHNT and YYREEE (reference sequence). The CDR3 reads CASSVDPVAGGYTF. The CDR3, as DNA: TGTGCCAGCAGCGTCGATCCCGTGGCAGGTGGCTACACCTTC. The entire variable domain, with the rest obtained from reference TRBV5-4 and TRBJ1-2, is as follows: ETGVTQSPTHLIKTRGQQVTLRCSSQSGHNTVSWYQQALGQGPQFIFQYYREEENGRGNFPPRFSGLQFPNYSSELNVNALELDDSALYLCASSVDPVAGGYTFGSGTRLTVV.